This T cell receptor (beta chain) was obtained from a study of technical replicates of blood from a few donors. Assay: immunoSEQ multiplex PCR; the TCRdb copy retains only in-frame clones and omits some. The top ten hold roughly 4.5% of the sample, which has tens of thousands of clones, over 90% seen once. Trimming stripped 4 bases from V and 3 bases from J, with 4 bases between. CDR3 length: 11 residues. Per germline, CDR1 SGHNT and CDR2 YENEEA. The source is a human donor in good health. Some clones in this sample may be carry-over from other donors' samples. Sample: PBMCs. The V and J genes are TRBV11-3 and TRBJ2-7; D call uncertain. Here the CDR3 DNA reads TGTGCCAGCAGCTCAAACTACGAGCAGTACTTC. Translation gives CASSSNYEQYF.